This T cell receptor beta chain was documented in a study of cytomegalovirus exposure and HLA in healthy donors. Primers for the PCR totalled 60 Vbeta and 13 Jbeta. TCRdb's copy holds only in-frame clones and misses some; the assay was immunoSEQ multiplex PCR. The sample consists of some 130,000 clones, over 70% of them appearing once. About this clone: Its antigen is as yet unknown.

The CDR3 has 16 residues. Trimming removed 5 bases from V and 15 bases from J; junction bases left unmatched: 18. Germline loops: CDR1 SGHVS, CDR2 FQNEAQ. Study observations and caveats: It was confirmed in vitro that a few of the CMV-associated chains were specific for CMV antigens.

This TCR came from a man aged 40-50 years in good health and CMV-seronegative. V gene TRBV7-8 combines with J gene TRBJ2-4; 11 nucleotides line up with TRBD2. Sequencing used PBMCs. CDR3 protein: CASSQTSGGPPPVRYF. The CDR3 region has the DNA TGTGCCAGCAGCCAAACTAGCGGGGGCCCTCCGCCTGTTCGGTACTTC.